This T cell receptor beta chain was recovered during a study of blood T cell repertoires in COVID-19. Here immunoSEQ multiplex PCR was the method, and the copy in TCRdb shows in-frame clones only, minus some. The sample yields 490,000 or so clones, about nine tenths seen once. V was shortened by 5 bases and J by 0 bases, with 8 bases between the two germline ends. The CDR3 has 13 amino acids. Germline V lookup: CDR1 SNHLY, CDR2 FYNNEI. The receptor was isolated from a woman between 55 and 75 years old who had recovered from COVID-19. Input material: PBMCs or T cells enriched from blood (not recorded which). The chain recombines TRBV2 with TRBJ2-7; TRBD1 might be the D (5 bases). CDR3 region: CASSKQASYEQYF. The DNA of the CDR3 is TGTGCCAGCAGTAAACAGGCCTCCTACGAGCAGTACTTC.